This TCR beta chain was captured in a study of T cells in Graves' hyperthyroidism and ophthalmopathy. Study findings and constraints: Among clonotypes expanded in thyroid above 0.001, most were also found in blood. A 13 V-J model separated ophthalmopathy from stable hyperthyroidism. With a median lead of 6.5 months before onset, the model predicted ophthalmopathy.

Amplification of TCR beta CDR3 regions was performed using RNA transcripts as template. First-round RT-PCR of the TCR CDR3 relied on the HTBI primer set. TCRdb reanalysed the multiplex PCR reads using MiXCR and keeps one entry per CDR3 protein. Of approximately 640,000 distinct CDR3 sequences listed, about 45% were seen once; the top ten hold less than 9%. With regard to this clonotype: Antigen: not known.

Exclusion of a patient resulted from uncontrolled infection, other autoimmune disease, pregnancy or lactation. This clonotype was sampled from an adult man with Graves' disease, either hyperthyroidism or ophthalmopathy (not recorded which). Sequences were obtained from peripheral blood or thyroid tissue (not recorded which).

CDR3 sequence: CATSRDLRISGTEAFF. CDR3 DNA sequence: TGTGCCACCAGCAGAGATTTGAGAATTTCCGGGACTGAAGCTTTCTTT. The gene calls are TRBV15 and TRBJ1-1; D is uncertain. CDR3 length: 16 amino acids. Germline V lookup: CDR1 LNHNV, CDR2 YYDKDF (reference sequence). With 0 bases removed from V and 5 bases from J, the gap between germline ends came to 16 bases.